The next 20 T cell receptor beta chains were all read from a single sample in a study of shared clonotypes between healthy human individuals. This table comes from immunoSEQ multiplex PCR, and its TCRdb copy is limited to in-frame clones, with some not included. The table shows some 480,000 clones, with around 80% occurring only once. The sample was PBMCs. These TCRs come from a woman between 35 and 50 years old in good health. Some clones in this sample may be carry-over from other donors' samples.

This chain joins TRBV9 and TRBJ2-1, with TRBD2 matching over 8 bases. The CDR3 is 14 amino acids. J gave up 4 bases and V 0 bases, and 0 bases lay outside the gene matches. Per germline, CDR1 SGDLS and CDR2 YYNGEE. This CDR3 is CASSVASGYNEQFF. The CDR3 region has the DNA TGTGCCAGCAGCGTAGCTAGCGGGTACAATGAGCAGTTCTTC.

This clone was recorded only once. A read error may account for a junction end that differs from germline. The genes are TRBV18 and TRBJ1-3; D remains unclear. The CDR3 contains 18 residues. The germline gives CDR1 KGHSH, CDR2 LQKENI. The CDR3 DNA sequence: TGTGCCAGCTCACCACCGTATCTGTTCGGGTACTCTGGAAGCACCATATATTTT. Residues: CASSPPYLFGYSGSTIYF.

To note about this clone: The sample carries other DNA sequences with the same CDR3. V gene TRBV30 combines with J gene TRBJ2-1; D not resolved. Germline V CDR1 and CDR2: GTSNPN, SVGIG (reference sequence). V shed 0 bases and J shed 7 bases, with 4 bases lying between them. The CDR3 loop spans 11 amino acids. The CDR3 region has the DNA TGTGCCTGGAGTGTAGGTAATGAGCAGTTCTTC. Translation: CAWSVGNEQFF.

This clone was seen a handful of times. The CDR3 nucleotides read TGTGCCAGCAGTTTATCGGTTAACTATGGCTACACCTTC. Protein product: CASSLSVNYGYTF. This rearrangement joins TRBV27 to TRBJ1-2, with D hard to call. The CDR3 runs 13 residues. Trimming stripped 0 bases from V and 1 base from J, with 3 bases between. The V gene's germline CDR1 is MNHEY and CDR2 SMNVEV (reference sequence).

V is TRBV29-1 and J is TRBJ2-5, with 7 bases aligning to TRBD1. Germline V gene lookup returns CDR1 SQVTM and CDR2 ANQGSEA. The CDR3 runs to 14 residues. Trimming at V came to 0 bases and at J to 5 bases, leaving 6 bases not matched to a gene. CDR3 sequence: CSVEDKGGSETQYF. As DNA, the CDR3 is TGCAGCGTTGAAGATAAAGGGGGCTCGGAGACCCAGTACTTC.

Remarks on this clone: Germline and junction disagree at one end, which may indicate a read error. CDR3 DNA sequence: TGTGCCAGCACCCCGGACAGGAACGCCGGGGAGCTGTTTTTT. Its translation is CASTPDRNAGELFF. The gene calls are TRBV7-3 and TRBJ2-2; 7 nucleotides line up with TRBD1. Per germline, CDR1 SGHTA and CDR2 FQGTGA. There are 14 residues in the CDR3.

The rearrangement joins TRBV4-3 to TRBJ1-2; no clear D gene. V gave up 4 bases and J gave up 6 bases, with 21 bases separating them. Germline V gives CDR1 LGHNA, CDR2 YSLEER. The CDR3 extends over 16 amino acids. DNA of the CDR3: TGCGCCAGCAGCCGCTCCGAGTGGGCCCCGCAGGATGGCTACACCTTC. Translation: CASSRSEWAPQDGYTF.

As to this clone: It differs at one base from a far larger clone, so likely a read error. The rearrangement uses TRBV30 and TRBJ1-1; D possibly corresponds to TRBD1 (5 bases). This CDR3 is built from 11 residues. Germline V gene data show CDR1 as GTSNPN and CDR2 as SVGIG (reference sequence). The CDR3 sequence: CAWRDMTVAFF. The CDR3 DNA sequence: TGTGCCTGGAGGGACATGACTGTAGCTTTCTTT.

The rearrangement uses TRBV6-1 and TRBJ2-7, with TRBD1 as a possible D gene (6 bases). Per the germline V gene, CDR1 is MNHNS and CDR2 is SASEGT. Trimming took 3 bases from V and 3 from J, leaving 15 bases between them. CDR3 length: 15 residues. CDR3 protein: CASSDRGRAIYEQYF. In nucleotides, the CDR3 is TGTGCCAGCAGTGACAGGGGAAGGGCCATCTACGAGCAGTACTTC.

The chain has TRBV28 and TRBJ2-3; 9 positions match TRBD1. The CDR3 is 16 amino acids. V lost 2 bases, J lost 2 bases, and 5 bases stayed unmatched. Germline assignment: CDR1 MDHEN and CDR2 SYDVKM. The CDR3 nucleotides are TGTGCCAGCAGTTTAGGGACAGGGTGGGCCACAGATACGCAGTATTTT. Amino acids: CASSLGTGWATDTQYF.

The chain employs TRBV28 and TRBJ1-2; D is undetermined. V dropped 2 bases and J dropped 7 bases, with 14 bases sitting between them. The germline gives CDR1 MDHEN, CDR2 SYDVKM. This CDR3 comprises 14 residues. The chain's CDR3 is CASSLRWRGGGYTF. The CDR3, as DNA: TGTGCCAGCAGTTTACGTTGGCGGGGAGGTGGCTACACCTTC.

The DNA for the CDR3 is TGCGCCAGCAGCCAAGATTCGGGAGTGGGGACCGGGGAGCTGTTTTTT. It translates to CASSQDSGVGTGELFF. The chain is built from TRBV4-1 and TRBJ2-2, with D perhaps TRBD2 (6 bases). Germline CDR1 is MGHRA and CDR2 is YSYEKL. The CDR3 has 16 residues. The V end lost 0 bases, the J end lost 5 bases, and 13 bases lay between the germline ends.

The chain joins TRBV15 to TRBJ2-3, with TRBD2 identical over 12 bases. The CDR3 runs to 15 residues. V dropped 3 bases and J dropped 5; count of bases not matched to a gene: 3. Germline V CDR1 and CDR2: LNHNV, YYDKDF (reference sequence). The CDR3 region is CATSRTSGSRDTQYF. CDR3 in DNA: TGTGCCACCAGCAGGACTAGCGGGAGTCGAGATACGCAGTATTTT. Supplemented by reference TRBV15 and TRBJ2-3, the full variable domain reads DAMVIQNPRYQVTQFGKPVTLSCSQTLNHNVMYWYQQKSSQAPKLLFHYYDKDFNNEADTPDNFQSRRPNTSFCFLDIRSPGLGDTAMYLCATSRTSGSRDTQYFGPGTRLTVL.

The chain joins TRBV27 to TRBJ2-5; D might be TRBD1 (5 bases). V gave up 5 bases and J gave up 7 bases, with 11 bases separating them. The CDR3 totals 12 residues. CDR1 and CDR2 from the germline V gene are MNHEY and SMNVEV (reference sequence). The CDR3 sequence: CASSQGTGTQYF. CDR3 in DNA: TGTGCCAGCAGTCAGGGCACAGGGACCCAGTACTTC.

The rearrangement joins TRBV29-1 to TRBJ2-7, with a weak D call TRBD1 (6 bases). Deletions cut 5 bases from V and 2 bases from J, with 13 bases between. This CDR3 spans 13 amino acids. Germline assignment: CDR1 SQVTM and CDR2 ANQGSEA. This CDR3 is CSVYDRSPYEQYF. In nucleotides, the CDR3 is TGCAGCGTTTACGACAGGTCTCCCTACGAGCAGTACTTC.

This chain joins TRBV7-9 and TRBJ2-4, with D possibly TRBD2 on 6 matching bases. V dropped 4 bases and J dropped 3 bases, with 16 bases sitting between them. Germline CDR1 SEHNR, CDR2 FQNEAQ (reference sequence). This CDR3 has 16 residues. The CDR3 loop reads CASSWSGRGDKNIQYF. The CDR3 nucleotides read TGTGCCAGCAGCTGGTCCGGGAGAGGGGACAAAAACATTCAGTACTTC.

This clone was picked up a small number of times. V and J are TRBV30 and TRBJ1-5, with D hard to call. Germline V gene lookup returns CDR1 GTSNPN and CDR2 SVGIG (reference sequence). Between the trimmed V and J ends, which lost 1 base and 9 bases, there was a span of 7 bases. This CDR3 contains 11 residues. CDR3 residues: CAWSGGGPQHF. For the CDR3, the DNA is TGTGCCTGGAGTGGCGGAGGGCCCCAGCATTTT.

The gene calls are TRBV6-5 and TRBJ2-7, with D possibly matching TRBD2 (6 bases). The CDR3 sequence is 15 residues long. The germline V gene has CDR1 MNHEY and CDR2 SVGAGI. V gave up 8 bases and J gave up 0 bases, with 17 bases separating them. The CDR3 DNA is TGTGCCAGCTCCGGAGGGCCTCTAGACTCCTACGAGCAGTACTTC. Translation: CASSGGPLDSYEQYF.

The chain is built from TRBV28 and TRBJ1-1; 7 bases match TRBD1. With V trimmed by 6 bases and J by 6 bases, 13 bases remained unmatched. Germline V CDR1 and CDR2: MDHEN, SYDVKM. The CDR3 sequence is 15 residues long. CDR3 nucleotides: TGTGCCAGCAGCCCATCGGAGGGGGCTAGGGCTGAAGCTTTCTTT. It encodes CASSPSEGARAEAFF.

The chain recombines TRBV15 with TRBJ2-5; D may match TRBD1 or TRBD2 (5 bases each). TRBJ2-7 matches the DNA end more closely, so the J call is doubtful. CDR1 and CDR2 (germline): LNHNV, YYDKDF (reference sequence). This CDR3 is 13 amino acids long. The DNA of the CDR3 is TGTGCCACCAGGAGTCCGGGGCCGGACGAGCAGTACTTC. Its protein product is CATRSPGPDEQYF.